The text below deals with one TCR beta chain. Its antigen is as yet unknown. V shed 4 bases and J shed 6 bases, with 20 bases lying between them. CDR3 size: 16 residues. CDR1 and CDR2 (germline): SGHTS, YDEGEE. The entry originates in a study of T cell responses to AZD1222 COVID-19 vaccine. Study conclusions and caveats: Mostly white British, mostly female donors; authors suggested clonal diversity may be underestimated.

Clones were sequenced by immunoSEQ multiplex PCR, and TCRdb holds only the in-frame ones, with some missing. Among about 140,000 clones listed, about 90% were seen once. Sequenced here: peripheral blood, sampled 28 days after the second dose of the MenACWY control vaccine. This clonotype was sampled from an adult who received the MenACWY meningococcal vaccine as a control. The chain has TRBV5-8 and TRBJ1-5; D perhaps matches TRBD1 (5 bases). The CDR3 region has the DNA TGTGCCAGCAGCACTAACTCCGGGCCTAGGGGTCAGCCCCAGCATTTT. Translated, it gives CASSTNSGPRGQPQHF.